This TCR beta chain was identified in a study of CD8 T cells in ankylosing spondylitis. The TCR beta libraries were generated through quantitative 5'-RACE incorporating molecular barcodes. TCRdb passed the 5' RACE reads through MiXCR, listing each CDR3 protein once. There are fewer than 500,000 distinct CDR3 sequences in the sample; 20% to 25% occur only once, and about 15% lies in the top ten. On this clonotype itself: The antigen is undetermined.

CDR3 size: 16 residues. The V and J ends lost 4 bases and 3 bases respectively, with 17 bases between them. Regarding the study as a whole: CD8+ cells made up the disease-linked clones, which were relatively rare in peripheral blood. Within matched ankylosing spondylitis synovial fluid, disease-linked clones were reportedly significantly enriched. Seemingly distinctive of ankylosing spondylitis blood was a TCR beta motif formed by eight highly homologous variants. Some of the motif variants had earlier been found in reactive arthritis patients' fluid and blood.

Material for sequencing was blood, either unsorted or a sorted T cell fraction (not recorded which). This TCR was sampled from a male donor with ankylosing spondylitis. V usage is TRBV12-3 or TRBV12-4 and J usage is TRBJ2-3; D perhaps matches TRBD1 (5 bases). The CDR3: CASSSLQGVSTDTQYF. In DNA, the CDR3 is TGTGCCAGCAGTTCCCTTCAGGGTGTAAGTACAGATACGCAGTATTTT.